The 22 T cell receptor beta chains presented below share a single source sample, sequenced in a study of breast tumors, draining lymph nodes, adjacent tissues. Axillary draining lymph nodes of breast cancer patients supplied the node samples. TCRdb fed the multiplex PCR reads into MiXCR, producing one record per CDR3 protein. The table records around 290,000 distinct CDR3 sequences, 30% of them present only once. Source material: axillary lymph node tissue. The receptors here all came from a female donor with breast cancer. Some clones in this sample may be carry-over from other donors' samples.

This clonotype has at least ten counts. The chain's CDR3 is CASSPNGQASGELFF. DNA for the CDR3: TGTGCCAGCAGCCCCAACGGACAGGCCTCCGGGGAGCTGTTTTTT. V is TRBV7-3 and J is TRBJ2-2; the match to TRBD1 covers 7 bases. The CDR3 loop spans 15 amino acids. CDR1 SGHTA and CDR2 FQGTGA come from the germline V gene. Trimming removed 5 bases from V and 6 bases from J; junction bases left unmatched: 9.

This clonotype has a count of ten or more. The J gene is TRBJ1-5, the V gene TRBV19; TRBD1 matches 10 bases. Per the germline V gene, CDR1 is LNHDA and CDR2 is SQIVND (reference sequence). V was clipped by 10 bases and J by 6 bases; unmatched bases: 9. The CDR3 sequence is 14 residues long. The DNA for the CDR3 is TGTGCCACCCTGACAGGGGGCTTTGGTCAGCCCCAGCATTTT. Protein sequence: CATLTGGFGQPQHF.

In this sample, this clonotype turned up a few times. The V and J genes are TRBV3-1 and TRBJ2-7; possibly TRBD1 or TRBD2 for D (5 bases each). The CDR3 covers 13 residues. V lost 2 bases, J lost 7 bases, and 12 bases lay in between. CDR1 is LGHDT, CDR2 YNNKEL, per germline (reference sequence). CDR3 residues: CASSQRGTAEQYF. The CDR3 DNA sequence: TGTGCCAGCAGCCAACGAGGGACGGCAGAGCAGTACTTC.

This clonotype was picked up many times. This chain uses TRBV7-8 with TRBJ2-3, with TRBD2 matching 12 bases. CDR3 length equals 18 residues. In germline, CDR1 is SGHVS, CDR2 FQNEAQ. After removal of 5 bases from V and 0 bases from J, the junction contained 9 bases not matched to a gene. CDR3 sequence: CASSPRLAGEFSTDTQYF. The CDR3 region has the DNA TGTGCCAGCAGCCCAAGACTAGCGGGAGAGTTTAGCACAGATACGCAGTATTTT.

The rearrangement links TRBV5-5 to TRBJ1-2; D remains unclear. Germline V gene lookup returns CDR1 SGHKS and CDR2 YYEKEE (reference sequence). Between the trimmed V and J ends, which lost 3 bases and 2 bases, there was a span of 8 bases. CDR3 length equals 13 residues. CDR3 nucleotide sequence: TGTGCCAGCAGCTCTGGTTGGAACTATGGCTACACCTTC. It yields the protein CASSSGWNYGYTF.

This clonotype was observed at least ten times. The chain links TRBV4-2 to TRBJ2-1; the D is unclear. The CDR3 consists of 17 residues. Germline V gene data show CDR1 as LGHNA and CDR2 as YNFKEQ. Trimming cost V 1 base and J 0 bases, with 13 bases left between them. The CDR3 sequence is CASSQGPSTDSYNEQFF. The CDR3 bases are TGTGCCAGCAGCCAAGGCCCCTCTACTGACTCCTACAATGAGCAGTTCTTC.

This clonotype was found many times. CDR3 sequence: CSATGDEGETQYF. The CDR3 DNA reads as TGCAGTGCCACAGGGGATGAGGGGGAGACCCAGTACTTC. This chain links TRBV20-1 with TRBJ2-5; 7 nucleotides match TRBD1. Germline V gene data show CDR1 as DFQATT and CDR2 as SNEGSKA (reference sequence). There are 13 residues in the CDR3. V lost 6 bases, J lost 5 bases, and 9 bases stayed unmatched.

This clonotype was seen more than once but under ten times. This chain links TRBV11-3 with TRBJ2-1; a weak D match, TRBD1 (6 bases). Trimming left V 5 bases short and J 2 bases short, with 10 bases between. This CDR3 has 14 residues. Germline V gives CDR1 SGHNT, CDR2 YENEEA. CDR3 bases: TGTGCCAGCAGCATCACAGGGACCTACAATGAGCAGTTCTTC. Residues: CASSITGTYNEQFF.

The chain recombines TRBV29-1 with TRBJ2-6; D is ambiguous. The CDR3 length is 13 residues. Germline CDR1 is SQVTM and CDR2 is ANQGSEA. V was clipped by 4 bases and J by 4 bases, with 8 bases between them. The CDR3 protein is CSVGMAGANVLTF. In DNA, the CDR3 is TGCAGCGTTGGCATGGCGGGGGCCAACGTCCTGACTTTC.

This clonotype appeared many times. The CDR3 DNA follows: TGCGCCAGCAGCCAAGCCTTAGACATCGTAGCTGGAAACACCATATATTTT. It translates to CASSQALDIVAGNTIYF. The chain carries TRBV4-3 and TRBJ1-3; D ambiguous. The germline CDR1 and CDR2 sequences are LGHNA and YSLEER. The CDR3 loop spans 17 amino acids. V dropped 1 base and J dropped 2 bases, with 15 bases sitting between them.

In regard to this clonotype: Given a much more abundant clone one base away, this may be a read error. The chain recombines TRBV11-2 with TRBJ2-2, with D possibly called TRBD1 or TRBD2 (5 bases each). Trimming removed 5 bases from V and 8 bases from J, with 21 bases in between. Germline V gene lookup returns CDR1 SGHAT and CDR2 FQNNGV. There are 16 residues in the CDR3. Written as DNA, the CDR3 is TGTGCCAGCAGCCCACTGTCCGGTCCGGGGCGAGGGGAGCTGTTTTTT. Translating gives CASSPLSGPGRGELFF.

In its sample, this clonotype was seen many times. The rearrangement uses TRBV10-3 and TRBJ2-7; D unclear. V was pared by 4 bases and J by 0 bases, with 10 bases between. The germline V gene encodes CDR1 ENHRY and CDR2 SYGVKD. The length of the CDR3 is 14 residues. The CDR3 spells CAISGADLSYEQYF. Written as DNA, the CDR3 is TGTGCCATCAGTGGGGCGGATCTCTCCTACGAGCAGTACTTC.

Concerning this clonotype itself: Possible read error: a much larger clone is one base away. This chain uses TRBV6-6 with TRBJ1-2; D perhaps matches TRBD1 (5 bases). This CDR3 has 15 amino acids. The germline gives CDR1 MNHNY, CDR2 SVGAGI (reference sequence). CDR3 loop: CVSGGGPGGNYGYTF. The CDR3, as DNA: TGTGTCAGCGGGGGTGGACCGGGAGGAAACTATGGCTACACCTTC.

This clonotype was recorded many times. The V call is TRBV6-1, the J call TRBJ1-2, with a weak D call TRBD1 (6 bases). The V end lost 4 bases, the J end lost 2 bases, and 11 bases lay between the germline ends. This CDR3 region has 14 residues. Germline values: CDR1 MNHNS, CDR2 SASEGT. CDR3 coding DNA: TGTGCCAGCAGTGGACGGACAGCGAACTATGGCTACACCTTC. This translates into CASSGRTANYGYTF.

The chain links TRBV6-1 to TRBJ1-3; D gene unclear. V dropped 5 bases and J dropped 0 bases, with 11 bases sitting between them. Germline V lookup: CDR1 MNHNS, CDR2 SASEGT. The CDR3 consists of 15 residues. The chain's CDR3 is CASSQRILSGNTIYF. The CDR3 region has the DNA TGTGCCAGCAGTCAAAGAATCCTCTCTGGAAACACCATATATTTT.

This clonotype was recorded many times. The chain is built from TRBV7-2 and TRBJ1-5; tentatively, D is TRBD1 (5 bases). V lost 4 bases, J lost 7 bases, and 11 bases lay in between. Germline values: CDR1 SGHTA, CDR2 FQGNSA. CDR3 length equals 13 residues. CDR3 coding DNA: TGTGCCAGCAGCTCACGACAGACCCAGCCCCAGCATTTT. It encodes CASSSRQTQPQHF.

This chain links TRBV12-3 or TRBV12-4 with TRBJ2-5, with 13 bases fitting TRBD2. The length of the CDR3 is 16 residues. Trimming removed 3 bases from V and 5 bases from J; junction bases left unmatched: 6. CDR3 loop: CASSFPGTSGMETQYF. The CDR3 DNA sequence: TGTGCCAGCAGTTTCCCCGGGACTAGCGGGATGGAGACCCAGTACTTC.

The rearrangement links TRBV6-1 to TRBJ2-3; 7 bases match TRBD1. This CDR3 is 12 amino acids long. Germline trimming cut 5 bases from V and 7 bases from J; bases unmatched to any gene: 3. CDR1 is MNHNS, CDR2 SASEGT, per germline. The CDR3, as DNA: TGTGCCAGCAGTTACAGGGGTAATACGCAGTATTTT. Its translation: CASSYRGNTQYF.

The table lists this clonotype with a few counts. This chain links TRBV6-5 with TRBJ2-2; 8 nucleotides align to TRBD1. The CDR3 spans 15 residues. V lost 5 bases, J lost 3 bases, and 5 bases stayed unmatched. Germline CDR1 MNHEY, CDR2 SVGAGI. CDR3 loop: CASSRGTGDTGELFF. Here the CDR3 DNA reads TGTGCCAGCAGTCGAGGGACAGGAGACACCGGGGAGCTGTTTTTT.

This clonotype was counted between two and nine times. This chain links TRBV3-1 with TRBJ1-2; the D is unclear. This CDR3 region has 13 residues. Deletions cut 1 base from V and 5 bases from J, with 8 bases between. Germline CDR1 reads LGHDT; CDR2 reads YNNKEL (reference sequence). Here the CDR3 DNA reads TGTGCCAGCAGCCAAGGGACGTCGTATGGCTACACCTTC. The encoded protein is CASSQGTSYGYTF.

This clonotype was found a few times. Given a much more abundant clone one base away, this may be a read error. CDR3 DNA: TGTGCCGCGCAGCGATCTGGGGCCAACGTCCTGACTTTC. This encodes CAAQRSGANVLTF. This rearrangement joins TRBV6-5 to TRBJ2-6; D unresolved. The V and J ends lost 11 bases and 1 base respectively, with 9 bases between them. The CDR3 is 13 amino acids. Germline V gene sequence: CDR1 MNHEY, CDR2 SVGAGI.

There are many counts of this clonotype. The chain recombines TRBV4-3 with TRBJ2-3, with D possibly TRBD2 on 5 matching bases. V lost 1 base and J 5 bases, leaving 16 bases between the germline ends. This CDR3 comprises 16 residues. Germline values: CDR1 LGHNA, CDR2 YSLEER. The DNA of the CDR3 is TGCGCCAGCAGCCAAGGTTTCACTGGGCGGGTAGATACGCAGTATTTT. Translating gives CASSQGFTGRVDTQYF.